A selection of T cell receptor beta chains follows, all from one sample in a study of blood T cells in healthy people across ages. TCRdb independently ran MiXCR on the 5' RACE reads; one entry per CDR3 protein. The table includes 1,800,000 or so distinct CDR3 sequences, about two fifths detected once. The sequenced sample was blood. Every receptor here comes from a human donor in good health. The CDR3 runs from the conserved cysteine through the conserved F or W. D genes are given only for firm matches. Part of the rows lack a size; the others show once, few, many or a class for expanded clones.

d_gene	v_gene	abundance	j_gene	CDR3aa	CDR3nt
TRBD2	TRBV12-3/TRBV12-4	NA	TRBJ2-5	CASMSRTSGGWETQYF	TGTGCCAGCATGTCACGGACTAGCGGGGGGTGGGAGACCCAGTACTTC
NA	TRBV6-1	many	TRBJ1-2	CASSESEGMGYGYTF	TGTGCCAGCAGTGAGAGTGAGGGGATGGGCTATGGCTACACCTTC
NA	TRBV9	few	TRBJ1-2	CASSVGLDTNYGYTF	TGTGCCAGCAGCGTAGGTTTAGACACCAACTATGGCTACACCTTC
TRBD2	TRBV12-3/TRBV12-4	few	TRBJ2-7	CASSSGTNQYEQYF	TGTGCCAGCAGTTCCGGGACTAATCAGTACGAGCAGTACTTC
NA	TRBV10-3	NA	TRBJ2-3	CAISESDSTDTQYF	TGTGCCATCAGTGAGTCCGACAGCACAGATACGCAGTATTTT
NA	TRBV29-1	NA	TRBJ1-1	CSAAGRGTEAFF	TGCAGCGCCGCAGGTAGGGGCACTGAAGCTTTCTTT
NA	TRBV11-1	NA	TRBJ2-7	CASSLQDDYEQYF	TGTGCCAGCAGCTTGCAGGATGACTACGAGCAGTACTTC
TRBD1	TRBV6-1	few	TRBJ2-3	CASSRDRVADTQYF	TGTGCTAGCAGTAGGGACAGGGTGGCAGATACGCAGTATTTT
NA	TRBV6-5	few	TRBJ2-5	CASRVNWAQETQYF	TGTGCCAGCAGGGTAAACTGGGCACAAGAGACCCAGTACTTC
NA	TRBV6-5	many	TRBJ2-7	CASSYSLSYEQYF	TGTGCCAGCAGTTACTCTCTCTCCTACGAGCAGTACTTC
NA	TRBV4-3	NA	TRBJ1-1	CASSQAYRDTEAFF	TGCGCCAGCAGCCAAGCGTACAGGGACACTGAAGCTTTCTTT
NA	TRBV9	few	TRBJ2-7	CASSVGGFDEQYF	TGTGCCAGCAGCGTAGGAGGGTTCGACGAGCAGTACTTC
TRBD2	TRBV6-2/TRBV6-3	NA	TRBJ2-3	CASSPGTSGGLSTDTQYF	TGTGCCAGCAGTCCCGGGACTAGCGGGGGGCTGAGCACAGATACGCAGTATTTT
TRBD1	TRBV20-1	NA	TRBJ1-2	CSARDEAGGPNYGYTF	TGCAGTGCTAGAGACGAAGCAGGGGGCCCTAACTATGGCTACACCTTC
TRBD1	TRBV20-1	NA	TRBJ1-5	CSASLGGRNQPQHF	TGCAGTGCTAGTTTAGGGGGCCGCAATCAGCCCCAGCATTTT
NA	TRBV29-1	few	TRBJ2-7	CSVVGRFSYEQYF	TGCAGCGTTGTAGGCAGGTTCTCCTACGAGCAGTACTTC
NA	TRBV28	NA	TRBJ2-5	CASSLAGRGEETQYF	TGTGCCAGCAGTTTAGCAGGGCGAGGCGAAGAGACCCAGTACTTC
NA	TRBV12-3/TRBV12-4	NA	TRBJ2-7	CASSLDLGGFYEQYF	TGTGCCAGCAGTTTAGACCTTGGCGGGTTCTACGAGCAGTACTTC
NA	TRBV7-8	NA	TRBJ1-5	CASSLAYRVGNQPQHF	TGTGCCAGCAGCTTAGCGTACAGGGTCGGCAATCAGCCCCAGCATTTT
NA	TRBV12-5	NA	TRBJ2-1	CASGESVNEQFF	TGTGCTAGTGGTGAATCTGTCAATGAGCAGTTCTTC
TRBD2	TRBV4-3	many	TRBJ2-5	CASSQVSGGPKETQYF	TGCGCCAGCAGCCAAGTTAGCGGGGGGCCGAAAGAGACCCAGTACTTC
NA	TRBV7-2	NA	TRBJ2-1	CASRRDLPHNEQFF	TGTGCCAGCAGGCGGGACCTACCGCACAATGAGCAGTTCTTC
TRBD1	TRBV20-1	NA	TRBJ2-7	CSAGRRDRETYEQYF	TGCAGTGCCGGGAGAAGGGACAGGGAAACCTACGAGCAGTACTTC
NA	TRBV29-1	NA	TRBJ2-7	CSVHGRFSHEQYF	TGCAGCGTTCACGGCAGATTCTCCCACGAGCAGTACTTC
TRBD1	TRBV5-6	NA	TRBJ1-2	CASSREYRTGDYGYTF	TGTGCCAGCAGCCGCGAATACAGGACAGGGGACTATGGCTACACCTTC
TRBD1	TRBV9	few	TRBJ1-6	CASSTRQGHNSPLHF	TGTGCCAGCAGCACCCGACAGGGCCATAATTCACCCCTCCACTTT
NA	TRBV29-1	few	TRBJ2-1	CSVEGAHDWSSYNEQFF	TGCAGCGTTGAAGGGGCCCACGACTGGAGCTCCTACAATGAGCAGTTCTTC
NA	TRBV18	NA	TRBJ2-1	CASFGGAYGEQFF	TGTGCCAGCTTTGGGGGCGCCTACGGCGAGCAGTTCTTC
NA	TRBV20-1	NA	TRBJ1-5	CSADSDRNQPQHF	TGCAGTGCTGATAGCGACAGGAATCAGCCCCAGCATTTT
TRBD1	TRBV4-3	few	TRBJ1-4	CASSQAPTGGELFF	TGCGCCAGCAGCCAAGCACCGACAGGGGGAGAACTGTTTTTT
NA	TRBV5-1	few	TRBJ2-3	CASSPLGGADTDTQYF	TGCGCCAGCAGCCCCCTGGGGGGGGCCGACACAGATACGCAGTATTTT
TRBD2	TRBV5-1	NA	TRBJ2-1	CASSSRGTSGGLSYNEQFF	TGCGCCAGCAGCTCCCGAGGGACTAGCGGGGGGCTCTCCTACAATGAGCAGTTCTTC
TRBD1	TRBV18	NA	TRBJ2-5	CASSPPGTGKGTQYF	TGTGCCAGCTCACCACCTGGGACAGGGAAAGGGACCCAGTACTTC
NA	TRBV3-1	NA	TRBJ2-1	CASSQGGLWLVRNEQFF	TGTGCCAGCAGCCAAGGGGGTCTCTGGCTAGTCCGCAATGAGCAGTTCTTC
TRBD2	TRBV5-1	NA	TRBJ2-1	CASSLFPSGNYNEQFF	TGCGCCAGCAGCTTGTTTCCTAGCGGTAACTACAATGAGCAGTTCTTC
NA	TRBV20-1	NA	TRBJ2-1	CSARSGPSGDNEQFF	TGCAGTGCTAGATCGGGACCTTCAGGGGACAATGAGCAGTTCTTC
TRBD1	TRBV10-3	few	TRBJ2-1	CAISESGQGNYEQFF	TGTGCCATCAGTGAGTCTGGACAGGGGAATTATGAGCAGTTCTTC
TRBD1	TRBV6-6	few	TRBJ1-2	CASSSRTGEDYGYTF	TGTGCCAGCAGTTCCCGGACAGGGGAAGACTATGGCTACACCTTC
TRBD1	TRBV20-1	NA	TRBJ2-1	CSATLGQGFYNEQFF	TGCAGTGCTACGCTCGGACAGGGTTTTTACAATGAGCAGTTCTTC
NA	TRBV20-1	NA	TRBJ2-7	CSASYLWDYEQYF	TGCAGTGCTAGCTATCTGTGGGACTACGAGCAGTACTTC
TRBD2	TRBV7-9	NA	TRBJ2-1	CASEGLAGKSYNEQFF	TGTGCCAGCGAAGGACTAGCGGGGAAGTCCTACAATGAGCAGTTCTTC
TRBD1	TRBV12-3/TRBV12-4	NA	TRBJ2-3	CASSSGTGRADTQYF	TGTGCCAGCAGTTCCGGGACAGGGAGGGCAGATACGCAGTATTTT
TRBD1	TRBV6-5	NA	TRBJ2-7	CASSYSTGEVTYEQYF	TGTGCCAGCAGTTACTCGACAGGGGAGGTTACCTACGAGCAGTACTTC
TRBD1	TRBV20-1	NA	TRBJ1-6	CSVPTGGSYNSPLHF	TGCAGTGTTCCGACAGGGGGGTCCTATAATTCACCCCTCCACTTT
TRBD2	TRBV4-2	NA	TRBJ2-5	CASSQEGTSDRGETQYF	TGTGCCAGCAGCCAAGAAGGGACTAGTGATCGGGGCGAGACCCAGTACTTC
NA	TRBV4-1	NA	TRBJ1-1	CASSPKTYTEAFF	TGCGCCAGCAGCCCTAAAACCTACACTGAAGCTTTCTTT
NA	TRBV4-3	few	TRBJ1-2	CASSHNLGVKGYTF	TGCGCCAGCAGCCATAATCTTGGGGTAAAGGGCTACACCTTC
NA	TRBV12-3/TRBV12-4	NA	TRBJ2-5	CASSFLGLDETQYF	TGTGCCAGCAGTTTTCTGGGTTTGGATGAGACCCAGTACTTC
NA	TRBV29-1	few	TRBJ2-7	CSVTRGAEQYF	TGCAGCGTTACGAGGGGCGCGGAGCAGTACTTC
NA	TRBV6-2/TRBV6-3	NA	TRBJ2-3	CASSYNGGESTDTQYF	TGTGCCAGCAGTTACAACGGCGGGGAAAGCACAGATACGCAGTATTTT
NA	TRBV5-5	few	TRBJ1-4	CASTRTGSPTNEKLFF	TGTGCCAGCACGCGTACAGGGAGCCCAACTAATGAAAAACTGTTTTTT
NA	TRBV5-1	NA	TRBJ1-5	CASSLQGDDQPQHF	TGCGCCAGCAGCTTACAGGGTGATGATCAGCCCCAGCATTTT
NA	TRBV27	NA	TRBJ1-5	CASSFQGWDQPQHF	TGTGCCAGCAGTTTTCAGGGGTGGGATCAGCCCCAGCATTTT